Presented here are 23 T cell receptor beta chains from one specimen sequenced in a study of immune evolution from preneoplasia to lung adenocarcinoma. Generated by immunoSEQ multiplex PCR, the TCRdb table keeps only in-frame clones and is missing some. This table has tens of thousands of clones, 70% to 85% appearing once. Sequenced material: FFPE invasive lung adenocarcinoma tissue. Source of these receptors: a person between 55 and 69 years old with lung adenocarcinoma.

The chain couples TRBV21-1 to TRBJ2-5; the table's D call TRBD1 went unverified against the DNA. TRBV21-1 counts as a pseudogene. The CDR3 spans 14 residues. DNA for the CDR3: TGTGCCAGCAGCTTCCTCAGGGGCCAAGAGACCCAGTACTTC. Translating it yields CASSFLRGQETQYF.

The rearrangement joins TRBV28 to TRBJ2-3, with a tentative D call TRBD1 (5 bases). The CDR3 has 14 amino acids. V gave up 10 bases and J gave up 6 bases, with 20 bases separating them. Germline CDR1 MDHEN, CDR2 SYDVKM. The CDR3 spells CAIAGSIGVDTQYF. The CDR3 coding sequence is TGTGCCATCGCCGGGTCGATAGGGGTGGATACGCAGTATTTT. The full variable domain, its missing parts supplied by reference TRBV28 and TRBJ2-3, is DVKVTQSSRYLVKRTGEKVFLECVQDMDHENMFWYRQDPGLGLRLIYFSYDVKMKEKGDIPEGYSVSREKKERFSLILESASTNQTSMYLCAIAGSIGVDTQYFGPGTRLTVL.

The genes are TRBV10-2 and TRBJ2-2; D call uncertain. Per germline, CDR1 WSHSY and CDR2 SAAADI. The CDR3 is 13 residues long. V was pared by 3 bases and J by 5 bases, with 7 bases between. CDR3 in amino acids: CASSDRLTGELFF. In DNA, the CDR3 is TGCGCCAGCAGTGATCGGCTAACCGGGGAGCTGTTTTTT.

V is TRBV7-9 and J is TRBJ2-3; D uncertain. The CDR3 is 12 residues long. CDR1 and CDR2 from the germline V gene are SEHNR and FQNEAQ (reference sequence). V was trimmed by 5 bases and J by 4 bases, leaving 7 bases between them. CDR3 DNA sequence: TGTGCCAGCAGCCCTTTAGCAGATACGCAGTATTTT. Protein sequence: CASSPLADTQYF.

The chain recombines TRBV19 with TRBJ2-3; 11 positions agree with TRBD1. CDR1 and CDR2 (germline): LNHDA, SQIVND (reference sequence). After removal of 4 bases from V and 5 bases from J, the junction contained 14 bases not matched to a gene. The length of the CDR3 is 18 residues. The CDR3 loop reads CASSNGWGTGGQRDTQYF. CDR3 DNA sequence: TGTGCCAGTAGTAATGGCTGGGGGACAGGGGGGCAGAGAGATACGCAGTATTTT.

This rearrangement joins TRBV6-1 to TRBJ1-1; D call uncertain. Trimming pared 7 bases from V and 3 bases from J, leaving 12 bases between. CDR3 length: 13 residues. CDR1 and CDR2 (germline): MNHNS, SASEGT. The CDR3 protein is CASTGGRDTEAFF. The CDR3 coding sequence is TGTGCCAGCACAGGAGGGAGGGACACTGAAGCTTTCTTT.

This chain connects TRBV28 to TRBJ2-7; 11 bases agree with TRBD1. Per germline, CDR1 MDHEN and CDR2 SYDVKM. Trimming took 2 bases from V and 5 from J; bases not matched to a gene: 5. The CDR3 consists of 15 residues. The CDR3, as DNA: TGTGCCAGCAGTTTAGGGACAGGGGGTGTCGACGAGCAGTACTTC. Amino acids: CASSLGTGGVDEQYF. Together with reference TRBV28 and TRBJ2-7, the CDR3 gives the full variable domain: DVKVTQSSRYLVKRTGEKVFLECVQDMDHENMFWYRQDPGLGLRLIYFSYDVKMKEKGDIPEGYSVSREKKERFSLILESASTNQTSMYLCASSLGTGGVDEQYFGPGTRLTVT.

This clone was recorded once. J is TRBJ1-5 and V is TRBV27, with D maybe TRBD1 (5 bases). From germline, CDR1 is MNHEY and CDR2 SMNVEV (reference sequence). This CDR3 spans 14 amino acids. Trimming removed 3 bases from V and 3 bases from J, with 9 bases in between. For the CDR3, the DNA is TGTGCCAGCAGTTTCCAAGGGGTCAATCAGCCCCAGCATTTT. It is translated as CASSFQGVNQPQHF.

The rearrangement uses TRBV19 and TRBJ2-7; 11 bases match TRBD2. The CDR3 covers 14 residues. CDR1 and CDR2 from the germline V gene are LNHDA and SQIVND (reference sequence). With V trimmed by 7 bases and J by 2 bases, 4 bases remained unmatched. For the CDR3, the DNA is TGTGCCAGTAAATTAGCGGGAGGGACCTACGAGCAGTACTTC. Its translation: CASKLAGGTYEQYF.

The chain combines TRBV6-6 with TRBJ1-2; unclear D gene. Germline assignment: CDR1 MNHNY and CDR2 SVGAGI (reference sequence). Trimming removed 3 bases from V and 3 bases from J, with 8 bases in between. The CDR3 covers 13 residues. In nucleotides, the CDR3 is TGTGCCAGCAGTTATCGGCAGGACTATGGCTACACCTTC. Protein product: CASSYRQDYGYTF.

The chain carries TRBV5-8 and TRBJ1-1, with D unresolved. The length of the CDR3 is 10 residues. CDR1 and CDR2 (germline): SGHTS, YDEGEE. V was pared by 4 bases and J by 8 bases, with 6 bases between. The CDR3 is CASSTGEAFF. The CDR3 region has the DNA TGTGCCAGCAGCACGGGGGAAGCTTTCTTT.

CDR3 residues: CASSPTRGAYNEQFF. CDR3 DNA sequence: TGTGCCAGCAGCCCCACCCGAGGGGCCTACAATGAGCAGTTCTTC. The V and J genes are TRBV7-9 and TRBJ2-1, with D perhaps matching TRBD1 or TRBD2 (5 bases each). The CDR3 consists of 15 residues. Germline V gene sequence: CDR1 SEHNR, CDR2 FQNEAQ (reference sequence). The V end was cut by 5 bases, the J end by 2 bases, with 13 bases between.

The chain uses TRBV19 and TRBJ2-1; D tentatively reads TRBD1 or TRBD2 (5 bases each). CDR1 and CDR2 from the germline V gene are LNHDA and SQIVND (reference sequence). This CDR3 spans 15 amino acids. V lost 8 bases and J 7 bases, leaving 21 bases between the germline ends. CDR3 DNA: TGTGCCAGTTGTCCGGGACCCTCGCATCGGAATGAGCAGTTCTTC. It is translated as CASCPGPSHRNEQFF.

This clone is a singleton in its sample. The chain is built from TRBV5-1 and TRBJ2-3; D is undetermined. In germline, CDR1 is SGHRS, CDR2 YFSETQ. The CDR3 length is 15 residues. Between the trimmed V and J ends, which lost 1 base and 2 bases, there was a span of 11 bases. The CDR3 reads CASSLRSGDTDTQYF. Here the CDR3 DNA reads TGCGCCAGCAGCTTGCGGTCAGGCGACACAGATACGCAGTATTTT.

The rearrangement links TRBV6-5 to TRBJ1-2; D is undetermined. This CDR3 is 15 amino acids long. The V gene's germline CDR1 is MNHEY and CDR2 SVGAGI. Trimming took 7 bases from V and 4 from J, leaving 19 bases between them. The chain's CDR3 is CASTTEFRGSYGYTF. The DNA for the CDR3 is TGTGCCAGCACCACCGAATTCCGAGGGAGCTATGGCTACACCTTC.

The J gene is TRBJ2-1, the V gene TRBV9, with 8 bases that match TRBD2. This CDR3 has 15 amino acids. The germline V gene encodes CDR1 SGDLS and CDR2 YYNGEE. V lost 4 bases, J lost 1 base, and 4 bases stayed unmatched. The CDR3 region is CASSRSGGSYNEQFF. The CDR3 DNA follows: TGTGCCAGCAGCAGGTCGGGGGGGTCCTACAATGAGCAGTTCTTC.

The CDR3 loop is CASSRGQGNEKLFF. For the CDR3, the DNA is TGTGCCAGCTCGCGTGGACAGGGGAATGAAAAACTGTTTTTT. The rearrangement uses TRBV18 and TRBJ1-4; 9 bases map to TRBD1. CDR3 length: 14 residues. Trimming took 6 bases from V and 5 from J; bases not matched to a gene: 4. Per germline, CDR1 KGHSH and CDR2 LQKENI.

The genes are TRBV9 and TRBJ2-1; D is unclear. Germline V gene lookup returns CDR1 SGDLS and CDR2 YYNGEE. The CDR3 is 12 residues long. With 3 bases removed from V and 5 bases from J, the gap between germline ends came to 6 bases. The CDR3 loop is CASSAKDNEQFF. DNA for the CDR3: TGTGCCAGCAGCGCCAAGGACAATGAGCAGTTCTTC. The full variable domain, its missing parts supplied by reference TRBV9 and TRBJ2-1, is DSGVTQTPKHLITATGQRVTLRCSPRSGDLSVYWYQQSLDQGLQFLIQYYNGEERAKGNILERFSAQQFPDLHSELNLSSLELGDSALYFCASSAKDNEQFFGPGTRLTVL.

The V and J genes are TRBV28 and TRBJ1-5, with no clear D. Between the trimmed V and J ends, which lost 10 bases and 2 bases, there was a span of 15 bases. The CDR3 sequence is 14 residues long. Germline V lookup: CDR1 MDHEN, CDR2 SYDVKM. CDR3 protein: CATRVTGGNQPQHF. CDR3 nucleotide sequence: TGTGCCACCCGCGTTACGGGTGGCAATCAGCCCCAGCATTTT.

This chain uses TRBV9 with TRBJ2-2; 10 nucleotides agree with TRBD2. V lost 0 bases, J lost 5 bases, and 4 bases stayed unmatched. Germline lookup yields CDR1 SGDLS and CDR2 YYNGEE. The CDR3 consists of 16 residues. The CDR3 spells CASSVGLAGATGELFF. In DNA form, the CDR3 reads TGTGCCAGCAGCGTAGGTCTAGCGGGAGCGACCGGGGAGCTGTTTTTT.

The chain couples TRBV7-9 to TRBJ2-2; no definite D call. V was pared by 8 bases and J by 3 bases, with 4 bases between. The CDR3 extends over 11 amino acids. Germline-derived CDR1 and CDR2 are SEHNR and FQNEAQ (reference sequence). CDR3 protein: CASGDTGELFF. The CDR3 coding sequence is TGTGCCAGCGGGGACACCGGGGAGCTGTTTTTT.

The rearrangement uses TRBV7-9 and TRBJ2-7; 8 nucleotides agree with TRBD2. The CDR3 extends over 11 amino acids. Trimming cost V 4 bases and J 11 bases; bases outside gene matches: 4. The germline V gene has CDR1 SEHNR and CDR2 FQNEAQ (reference sequence). The CDR3 loop is CASSSGLDEYF. The CDR3 bases are TGTGCCAGCAGCTCGGGACTAGATGAGTACTTC.

The V call is TRBV5-6, the J call TRBJ2-7; possibly TRBD1 or TRBD2 for D (5 bases each). CDR3 length: 15 amino acids. The ends were cut back, 5 bases at V and 1 base at J, with 16 bases in the middle. The germline CDR1 and CDR2 sequences are SGHDT and YYEEEE. The chain's CDR3 is CASSLNDGASYEQYF. CDR3 nucleotides: TGTGCCAGCAGTCTTAACGACGGGGCGTCCTACGAGCAGTACTTC.